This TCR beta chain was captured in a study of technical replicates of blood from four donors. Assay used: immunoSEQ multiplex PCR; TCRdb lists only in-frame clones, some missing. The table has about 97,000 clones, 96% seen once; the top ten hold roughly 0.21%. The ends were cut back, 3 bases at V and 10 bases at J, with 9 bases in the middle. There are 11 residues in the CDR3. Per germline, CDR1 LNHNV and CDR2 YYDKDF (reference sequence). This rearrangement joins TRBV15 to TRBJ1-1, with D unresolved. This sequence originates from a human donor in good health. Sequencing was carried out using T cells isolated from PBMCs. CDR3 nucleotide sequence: TGTGCCACCAGCAGCCCATTGGCAGCTTTCTTT. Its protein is CATSSPLAAFF.